This TCR beta chain was documented in a study of cytomegalovirus exposure and HLA in healthy donors. About this clone: The antigen is undetermined.

The CDR3 runs to 14 residues. Trimming removed 3 bases from V and 6 bases from J, with 14 bases in between. Per germline, CDR1 SGHDT and CDR2 YYEEEE. The study, taken as a whole, reports: Fewer than 20,000 TCR beta sequences were associated with HLA alleles at 0.05 false discovery rate in a later analysis. Follow-up analysis later connected one missense variant in DCLRE1C with trimming of TCR beta V- and J-genes.

Primers: 60 Vbeta forward and 13 Jbeta reverse. The assay was immunoSEQ multiplex PCR, and TCRdb's table has in-frame clones only and misses some. This table has roughly 150,000 clones, less than 10% appearing once. The chain carries TRBV5-6 and TRBJ2-3, with D possibly TRBD2 on 5 matching bases. The receptor was isolated from a man aged 45 to 65 in good health and CMV-seronegative. Sequences were obtained from PBMCs. CDR3 region: CASSSGNAYDTQYF. In DNA, the CDR3 is TGTGCCAGCAGCTCGGGAAATGCGTACGATACGCAGTATTTT.